This T cell receptor beta chain derives from a study of shared clonotypes between healthy human individuals. The CDR3 consists of 13 residues. Germline V gene data show CDR1 as LGHNA and CDR2 as YNFKEQ. V lost 8 bases and J 0 bases, leaving 8 bases between the germline ends. This clone was seen only a few times. Its target is unknown. Overall study results and limits: Unshared clonotypes carried lower generation probabilities than those common to all four donors.

TCRdb's copy holds only in-frame clones and misses some; the assay was immunoSEQ multiplex PCR. The sample carries approximately 2.5 million clones, approximately 90% recorded once. J is TRBJ1-5 and V is TRBV4-2; D remains ambiguous. The TCR comes from a man aged 18 to 29 in good health. The specimen was naive CD4+ T cells sorted from blood. Noted subset: CD45RA+ positively selected. The CDR3 sequence is CASGEGSNQPQHF. The CDR3 region has the DNA TGTGCCAGCGGAGAGGGTAGCAATCAGCCCCAGCATTTT.